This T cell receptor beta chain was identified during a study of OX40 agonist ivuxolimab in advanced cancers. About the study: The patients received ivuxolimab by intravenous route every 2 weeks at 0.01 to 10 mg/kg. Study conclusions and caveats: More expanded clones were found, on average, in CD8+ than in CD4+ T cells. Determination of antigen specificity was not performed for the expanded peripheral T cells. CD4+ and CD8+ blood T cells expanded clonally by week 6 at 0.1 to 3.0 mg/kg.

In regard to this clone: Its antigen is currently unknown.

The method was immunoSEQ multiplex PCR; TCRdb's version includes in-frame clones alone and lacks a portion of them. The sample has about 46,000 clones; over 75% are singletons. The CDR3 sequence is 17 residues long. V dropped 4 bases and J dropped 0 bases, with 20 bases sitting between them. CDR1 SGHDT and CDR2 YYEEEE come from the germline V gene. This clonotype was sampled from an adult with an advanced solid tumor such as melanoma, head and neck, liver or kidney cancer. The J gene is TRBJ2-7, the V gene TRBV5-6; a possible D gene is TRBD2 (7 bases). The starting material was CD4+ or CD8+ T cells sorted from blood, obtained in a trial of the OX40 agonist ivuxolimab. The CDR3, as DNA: TGTGCCAGCAGCGTCTTCGGAAGAGGGGGGGACTCCTACGAGCAGTACTTC. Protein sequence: CASSVFGRGGDSYEQYF.